This T cell receptor (beta chain) is drawn from a study of post-analysis software for immune sequencing data. Presence of unique molecular identifiers characterized the TCR beta cDNA libraries. Once roughly 0.95 to 10 million T cells were used, roughly 500,000 cDNA molecules resulted. Each CDR3 protein is one row after TCRdb ran MiXCR on the PCR reads. In the table there are about half a million distinct CDR3 sequences, around 31% of which are singletons. This clonotype was recorded a few times. Its target is not known. Germline V gene sequence: CDR1 LNHDA, CDR2 SQIVND (reference sequence). CDR3 length: 15 residues. Trimming left V 3 bases short and J 3 bases short, with 15 bases between. Study-wide results and limits: Multiple sclerosis patients showed significantly lower normalized Chao1 diversity than controls did. Samples prepared in the same batch strongly co-clustered by F measure. Patients showed TRBV5-6, TRBV5-1 and TRBV20-1 among a few TRBV segments more frequent than in controls.

Sequencing used blood. The V gene is TRBV19, the J gene TRBJ2-7; no reliable D call. The TCR originated in a girl aged 2 to 17 with multiple sclerosis. Here the CDR3 reads CASSMRIGPNYEQYF. The CDR3 bases are TGTGCCAGTAGTATGCGGATAGGACCAAACTACGAGCAGTACTTC.